The clone carrying this TCR beta chain was observed a single time. V lost 6 bases, J lost 2 bases, and 16 bases lay in between. The germline V gene has CDR1 SQVTM and CDR2 ANQGSEA. This CDR3 spans 15 amino acids. This sample stems from a study of CD8 T cells in Susac syndrome. After extraction with the RNeasy kit, roughly 0.5 to 1 ug of the RNA was reverse transcribed using random hexamers. TCRdb passed the immunoSEQ multiplex PCR reads through MiXCR, listing each CDR3 protein once. The table includes about 210,000 distinct CDR3 sequences, 85% to 95% detected once. The chain employs TRBV29-1 and TRBJ1-4; a weak D match, TRBD1 (5 bases). Sequenced material: CD4+ T cells from PBMCs. The clonotype originates from a human donor in good health. CDR3 protein: CSVGTQRRTNEKLFF. The CDR3 DNA reads TGCAGCGTCGGGACCCAACGGAGGACTAATGAAAAACTGTTTTTT.